This T cell receptor (beta chain) was captured by sequencing in a study of spatial heterogeneity in lung cancer. Germline V gene lookup returns CDR1 MDHEN and CDR2 SYDVKM. V lost 3 bases to trimming and J lost 2 bases, with 11 bases between them. This CDR3 region has 14 residues. This sample's time point: sample taken at primary tumor resection. The study sequenced unsorted whole RNA from tumor, nontumor lung or frozen PBMC. Using its own MiXCR run on the 5' RACE reads, TCRdb lists one record per CDR3 protein. Of tens of thousands of distinct CDR3 sequences listed, roughly a fifth are singletons. The sequence came from a male donor with early-stage non-small cell lung cancer. Source: PBMCs, taken at surgery. The chain employs TRBV28 and TRBJ2-7; D is perhaps TRBD2 (6 bases). Here the CDR3 DNA reads TGTGCCAGCAGTTTGGGGGGTCCCGCCTACGAGCAGTACTTC. This translates into CASSLGGPAYEQYF. Combining the CDR3 with reference TRBV28 and TRBJ2-7 gives the whole variable domain DVKVTQSSRYLVKRTGEKVFLECVQDMDHENMFWYRQDPGLGLRLIYFSYDVKMKEKGDIPEGYSVSREKKERFSLILESASTNQTSMYLCASSLGGPAYEQYFGPGTRLTVT.